This paragraph reports one TCR beta chain. PCR involved 60 Vbeta and 13 Jbeta primers. Assay: immunoSEQ multiplex PCR; the TCRdb copy retains only in-frame clones and omits some. This table holds 130,000 or so clones. The data belong to a study of cytomegalovirus exposure and HLA in healthy donors. The germline V gene encodes CDR1 GTSNPN and CDR2 SVGIG (reference sequence). Trimming removed 4 bases from V and 0 bases from J, with 7 bases in between. The CDR3 totals 14 residues. The chain couples TRBV30 to TRBJ2-6; weak D call: TRBD2 (5 bases). The specimen was PBMCs. This receptor was identified in a woman aged 18 to 35 in good health and CMV-seronegative. CDR3 nucleotide sequence: TGTGCCTGGATTCGGGGCTCTGGGGCCAACGTCCTGACTTTC. Translated: CAWIRGSGANVLTF. Based on the CDR3 plus reference TRBV30 and TRBJ2-6, the full variable domain is SQTIHQWPATLVQPVGSPLSLECTVEGTSNPNLYWYRQAAGRGLQLLFYSVGIGQISSEVPQNLSASRPQDRQFILSSKKLLLSDSGFYLCAWIRGSGANVLTFGAGSRLTVL.